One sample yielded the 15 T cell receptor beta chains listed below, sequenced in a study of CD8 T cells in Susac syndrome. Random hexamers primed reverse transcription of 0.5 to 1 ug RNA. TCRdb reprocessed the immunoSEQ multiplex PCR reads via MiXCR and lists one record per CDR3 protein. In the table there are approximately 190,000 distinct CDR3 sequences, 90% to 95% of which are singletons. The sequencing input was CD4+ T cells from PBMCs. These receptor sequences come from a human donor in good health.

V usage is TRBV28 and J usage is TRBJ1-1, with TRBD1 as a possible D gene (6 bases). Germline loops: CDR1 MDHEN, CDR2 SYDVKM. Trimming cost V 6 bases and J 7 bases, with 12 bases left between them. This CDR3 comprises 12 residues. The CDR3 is CASSVDSREAFF. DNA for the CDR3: TGTGCCAGCAGCGTGGACAGCCGTGAAGCTTTCTTT.

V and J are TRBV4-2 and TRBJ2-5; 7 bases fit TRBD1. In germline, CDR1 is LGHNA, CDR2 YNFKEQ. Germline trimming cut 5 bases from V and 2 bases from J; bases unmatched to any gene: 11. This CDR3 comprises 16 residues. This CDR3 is CASSASSGQRQETQYF. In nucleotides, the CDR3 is TGTGCCAGCAGCGCCTCCTCGGGACAGAGACAAGAGACCCAGTACTTC.

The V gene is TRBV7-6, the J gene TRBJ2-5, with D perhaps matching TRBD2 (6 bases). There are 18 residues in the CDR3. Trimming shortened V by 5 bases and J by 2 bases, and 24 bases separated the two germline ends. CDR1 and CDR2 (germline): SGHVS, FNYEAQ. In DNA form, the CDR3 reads TGTGCCAGCAGCACGTTCGCGTTCGGGGGAAGGGGACAAGAGACCCAGTACTTC. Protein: CASSTFAFGGRGQETQYF.

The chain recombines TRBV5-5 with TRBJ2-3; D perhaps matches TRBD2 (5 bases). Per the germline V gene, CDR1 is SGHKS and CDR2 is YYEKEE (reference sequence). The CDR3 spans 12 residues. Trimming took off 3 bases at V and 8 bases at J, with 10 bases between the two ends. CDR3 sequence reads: CASSSTGSTQYF. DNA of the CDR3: TGTGCCAGCAGCTCGACGGGGAGTACGCAGTATTTT.

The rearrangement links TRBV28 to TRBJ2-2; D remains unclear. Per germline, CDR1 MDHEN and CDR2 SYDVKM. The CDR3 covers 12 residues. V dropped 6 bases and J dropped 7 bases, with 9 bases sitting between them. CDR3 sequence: CASSGPLGELFF. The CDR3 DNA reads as TGTGCCAGCAGCGGACCACTCGGGGAGCTGTTTTTT.

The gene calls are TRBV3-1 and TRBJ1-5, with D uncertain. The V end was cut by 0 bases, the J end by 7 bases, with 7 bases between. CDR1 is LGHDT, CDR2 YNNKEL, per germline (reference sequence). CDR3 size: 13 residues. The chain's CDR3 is CASSQDRKQPQHF. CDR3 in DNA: TGTGCCAGCAGCCAAGATCGGAAACAGCCCCAGCATTTT.

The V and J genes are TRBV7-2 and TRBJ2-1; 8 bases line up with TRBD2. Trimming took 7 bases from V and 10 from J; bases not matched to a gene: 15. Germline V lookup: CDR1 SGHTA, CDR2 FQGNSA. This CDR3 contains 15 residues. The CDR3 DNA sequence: TGTGCCAGCACCTACGGACTAGCTCCGGCCGGGGAGCAGTTCTTC. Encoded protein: CASTYGLAPAGEQFF.

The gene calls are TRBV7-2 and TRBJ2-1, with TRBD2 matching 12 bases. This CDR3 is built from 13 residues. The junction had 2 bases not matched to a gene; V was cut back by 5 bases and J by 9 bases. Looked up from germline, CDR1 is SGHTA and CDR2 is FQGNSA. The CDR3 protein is CASSAGLAGEQFF. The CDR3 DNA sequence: TGTGCCAGCAGCGCGGGACTAGCGGGTGAGCAGTTCTTC.

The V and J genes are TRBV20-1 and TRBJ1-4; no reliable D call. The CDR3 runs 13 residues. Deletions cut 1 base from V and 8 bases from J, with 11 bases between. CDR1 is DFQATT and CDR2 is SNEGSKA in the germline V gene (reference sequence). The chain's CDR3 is CSARGGREEKLFF. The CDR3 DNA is TGCAGTGCTAGAGGTGGACGGGAGGAAAAACTGTTTTTT.

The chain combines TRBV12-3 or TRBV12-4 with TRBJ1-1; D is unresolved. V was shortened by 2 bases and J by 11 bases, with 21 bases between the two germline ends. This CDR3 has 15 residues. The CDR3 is CASSLNSPPASWAFF. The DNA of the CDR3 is TGTGCCAGCAGTTTAAACAGCCCGCCAGCGAGTTGGGCTTTCTTT.

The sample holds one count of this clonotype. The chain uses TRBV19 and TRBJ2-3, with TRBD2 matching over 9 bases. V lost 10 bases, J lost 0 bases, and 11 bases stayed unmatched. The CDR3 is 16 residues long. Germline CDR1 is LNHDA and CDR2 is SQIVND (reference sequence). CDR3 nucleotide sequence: TGTGCCACGAAGGGGCGGGGGGGAACTAGCACAGATACGCAGTATTTT. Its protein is CATKGRGGTSTDTQYF.

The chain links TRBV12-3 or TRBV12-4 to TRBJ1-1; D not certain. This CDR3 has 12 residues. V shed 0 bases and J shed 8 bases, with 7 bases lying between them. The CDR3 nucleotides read TGTGCCAGCAGTTTAGCGAATAGGGAAGCTTTCTTT. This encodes CASSLANREAFF.

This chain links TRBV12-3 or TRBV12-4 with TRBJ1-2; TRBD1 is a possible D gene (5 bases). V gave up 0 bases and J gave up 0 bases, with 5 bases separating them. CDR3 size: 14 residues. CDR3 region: CASSLAGANYGYTF. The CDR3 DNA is TGTGCCAGCAGTTTAGCGGGGGCTAACTATGGCTACACCTTC.

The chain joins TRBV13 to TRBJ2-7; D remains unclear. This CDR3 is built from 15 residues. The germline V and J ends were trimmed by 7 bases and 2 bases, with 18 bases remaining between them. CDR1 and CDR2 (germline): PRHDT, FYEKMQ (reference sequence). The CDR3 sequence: CASTINRQSPYEQYF. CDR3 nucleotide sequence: TGTGCCAGCACCATAAACCGCCAGAGCCCCTACGAGCAGTACTTC. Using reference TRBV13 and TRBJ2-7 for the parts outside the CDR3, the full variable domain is AAGVIQSPRHLIKEKRETATLKCYPIPRHDTVYWYQQGPGQDPQFLISFYEKMQSDKGSIPDRFSAQQFSDYHSELNMSSLELGDSALYFCASTINRQSPYEQYFGPGTRLTVT.

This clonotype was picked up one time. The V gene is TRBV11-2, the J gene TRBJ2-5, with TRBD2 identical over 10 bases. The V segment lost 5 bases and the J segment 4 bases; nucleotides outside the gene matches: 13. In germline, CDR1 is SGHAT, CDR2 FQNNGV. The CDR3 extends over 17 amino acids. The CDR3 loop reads CASSPRGAGGLGETQYF. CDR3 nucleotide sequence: TGTGCCAGCAGCCCTCGGGGAGCGGGGGGGCTGGGAGAGACCCAGTACTTC.